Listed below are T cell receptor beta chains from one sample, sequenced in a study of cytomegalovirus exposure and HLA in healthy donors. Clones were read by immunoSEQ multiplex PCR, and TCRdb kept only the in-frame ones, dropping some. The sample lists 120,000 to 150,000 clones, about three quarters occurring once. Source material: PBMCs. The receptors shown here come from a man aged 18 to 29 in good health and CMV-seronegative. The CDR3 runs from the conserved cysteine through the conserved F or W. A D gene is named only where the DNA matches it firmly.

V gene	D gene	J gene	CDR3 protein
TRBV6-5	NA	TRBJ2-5	CASSYGAGQETQYF
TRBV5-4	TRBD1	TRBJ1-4	CASSDGTGGNNEKLVF
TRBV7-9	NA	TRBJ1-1	CASSLIAQAQAFF
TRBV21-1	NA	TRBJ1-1	CASALMQGLNTEAFF
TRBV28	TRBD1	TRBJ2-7	CASSFSLQGTGFSEQYF
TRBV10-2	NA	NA	CASSEVDISGYEQYF
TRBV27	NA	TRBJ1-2	CASSLSPASEAYGYTF
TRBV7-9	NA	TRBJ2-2	CASSVTENTGELFF
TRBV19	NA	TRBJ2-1	CASSALGSSYNEQFF
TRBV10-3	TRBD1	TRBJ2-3	CAISADRDTDTQYF
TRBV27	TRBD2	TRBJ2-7	CASKRTSTPGEQYF
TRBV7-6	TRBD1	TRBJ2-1	CASSVDRGAYNEQFF
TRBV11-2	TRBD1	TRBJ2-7	CASSWDRGDEQYF
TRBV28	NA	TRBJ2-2	CASSPGSGELFF
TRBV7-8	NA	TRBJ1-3	CASSPQGRAGNTIYF
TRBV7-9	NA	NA	CASSPTGVETYEQYF
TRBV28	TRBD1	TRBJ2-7	CASLSPGQAHYEQYF
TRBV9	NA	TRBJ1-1	CASSLLGGNTEAFF
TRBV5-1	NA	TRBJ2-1	CATRSTLSSYNEQFF
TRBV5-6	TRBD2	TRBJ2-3	CASSFYPGGDTQYF
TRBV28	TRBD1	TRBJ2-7	CASSQGALREQYF
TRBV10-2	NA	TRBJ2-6	CASSEPGSGANVLTF
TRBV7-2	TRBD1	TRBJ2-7	CASSRGQGRYEQYF
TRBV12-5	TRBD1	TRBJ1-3	CASGLAGTGRHTIYF
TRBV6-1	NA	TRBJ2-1	CASSDRDWMDNEQFF
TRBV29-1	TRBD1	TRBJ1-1	CSVEALGTDTEAFF
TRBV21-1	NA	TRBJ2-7	CASSRDTIFYEQYF
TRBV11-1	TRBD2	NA	CASSLERGAPYEQYF
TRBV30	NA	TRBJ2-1	CAWSVLLYNEQFF
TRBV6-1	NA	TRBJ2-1	CASSGAAGGNEQFF
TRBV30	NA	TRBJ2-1	CAWSVGGGGNKGAKQFF
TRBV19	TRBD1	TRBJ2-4	CASTGTGQNIQYF
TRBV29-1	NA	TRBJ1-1	CSVEDRGRTEAFF
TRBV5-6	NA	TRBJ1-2	CASSFIYGYTF
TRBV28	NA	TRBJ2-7	CASSLIAYEQYF
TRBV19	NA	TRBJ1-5	CASSISAGIHQPQHF
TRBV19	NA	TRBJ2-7	CASSPGHLRSVEQYF
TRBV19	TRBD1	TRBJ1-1	CASSIGGPRGRVAFF
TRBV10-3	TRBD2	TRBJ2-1	CAISELAGGLHNEQFF
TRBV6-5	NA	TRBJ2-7	CASRPGTASLHEQYF
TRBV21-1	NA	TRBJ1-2	CASSTGTEGSYYGYTF
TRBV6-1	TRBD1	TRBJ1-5	CASMDRAFNQPQHF
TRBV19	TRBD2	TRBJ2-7	CASSQGLAGWFLYEQYF
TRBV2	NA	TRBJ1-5	CASSRVQDNQPQHF
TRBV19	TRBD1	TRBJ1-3	CASPTGVGNTIYF
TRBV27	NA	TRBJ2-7	CASSQFGRAGLSYEQYF